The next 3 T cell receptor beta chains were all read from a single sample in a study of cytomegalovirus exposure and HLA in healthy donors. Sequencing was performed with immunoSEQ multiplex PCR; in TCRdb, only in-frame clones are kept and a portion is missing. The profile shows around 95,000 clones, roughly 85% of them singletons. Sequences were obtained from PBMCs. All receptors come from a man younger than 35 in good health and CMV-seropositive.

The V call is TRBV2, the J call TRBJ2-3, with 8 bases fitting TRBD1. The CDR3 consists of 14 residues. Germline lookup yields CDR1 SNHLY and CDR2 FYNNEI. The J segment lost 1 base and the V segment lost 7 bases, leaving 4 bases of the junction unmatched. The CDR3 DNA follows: TGTGCCAGCATTAACAGGGGGGGCACAGATACGCAGTATTTT. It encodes CASINRGGTDTQYF.

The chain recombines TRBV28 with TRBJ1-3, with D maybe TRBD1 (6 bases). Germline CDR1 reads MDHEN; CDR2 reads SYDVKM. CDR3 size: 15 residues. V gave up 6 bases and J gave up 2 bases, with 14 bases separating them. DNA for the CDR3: TGTGCCAGCAGAGAAGACAGGTTCGCTGGAAACACCATATATTTT. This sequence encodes CASREDRFAGNTIYF.

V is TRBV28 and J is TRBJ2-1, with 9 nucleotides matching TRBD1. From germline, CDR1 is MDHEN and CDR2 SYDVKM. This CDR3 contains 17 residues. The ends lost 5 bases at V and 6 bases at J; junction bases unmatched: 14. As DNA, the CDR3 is TGTGCCAGCAGTCTAGAAAAGGACAGGGGTGTGTTCAATGAGCAGTTCTTC. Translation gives CASSLEKDRGVFNEQFF.